Following are 15 T cell receptor beta chains from one sample sequenced in a study of tumor-infiltrating lymphocytes in primary liver carcinoma. Co-extracted RNA and DNA came from 20-30 mg of unsorted bulk tissue. TCR beta cDNA was reverse-transcribed from roughly 0.45 ug of total RNA. The reaction used a constant-region primer and ProtoScript II reverse transcriptase. Three nested multiplex PCR rounds of slightly modified ARM-PCR generated TCR beta libraries. The two initial PCR rounds, around 11 cycles each, used TRBV1-TRBV30 forward and C-beta reverse primers. Each CDR3 protein is one row after TCRdb ran MiXCR on the multiplex PCR reads. In the table there are about 120,000 distinct CDR3 sequences, 50% to 65% of which are singletons. Sample: liver tumor tissue from sampling region 1. The subset here: tumor region T1, superior pole. Receptors were obtained from an older woman with primary liver carcinoma and hepatitis B virus infection.

This clonotype was observed a few times. The rearrangement uses TRBV21-1 and TRBJ2-1; TRBD2 is taken as the D call from the table, unchecked against the DNA. TRBV21-1 is a known pseudogene. The CDR3 length is 14 residues. CDR3 region: CASSTTSGLWEQFF. CDR3 in DNA: TGTGCCAGCAGCACGACTAGCGGGCTGTGGGAGCAGTTCTTC.

This rearrangement joins TRBV28 to TRBJ2-7; D not certain. Trimming shortened V by 5 bases and J by 4 bases, and 9 bases separated the two germline ends. Germline lookup yields CDR1 MDHEN and CDR2 SYDVKM. This CDR3 region has 12 residues. The CDR3 DNA reads as TGTGCCAGCAGTCTTACAGTTTACGAGCAGTACTTC. Translation: CASSLTVYEQYF.

This clonotype showed up many times. The chain carries TRBV29-1 and TRBJ2-1; 11 bases fit TRBD2. The J segment lost 5 bases and the V segment lost 0 bases, leaving 18 bases of the junction unmatched. The CDR3 has 20 residues. Per germline, CDR1 SQVTM and CDR2 ANQGSEA. CDR3 region: CSVEEIPLLAGERVNNEQFF. The CDR3 region has the DNA TGCAGCGTTGAAGAAATCCCACTACTAGCGGGAGAAAGAGTGAACAATGAGCAGTTCTTC.

Details on this clonotype: Being one base from a much bigger clone, this may be a read error. The gene calls are TRBV5-4 and TRBJ1-5, with TRBD1 identical over 7 bases. Germline CDR1 SGHNT, CDR2 YYREEE (reference sequence). The CDR3 is 15 residues long. CDR3 in amino acids: CASSLGKGGNQPRHF. The CDR3 DNA is TGTGCCAGCAGCTTGGGGAAAGGGGGCAACCAGCCCCGGCATTTT.

Note on this clonotype: Given the absence of the conserved phenylalanine or tryptophan at the CDR3 end, a read error is likely. The CDR3 sequence: CSARTGKTGELFL. The CDR3 bases are TGCAGCGCACGGACAGGCAAGACCGGGGAGCTGTTTCTT. The V gene is TRBV29-1, the J gene TRBJ2-2, with 7 bases that match TRBD1. CDR1 and CDR2 from the germline V gene are SQVTM and ANQGSEA. With V trimmed by 7 bases and J by 5 bases, 7 bases remained unmatched. The CDR3 consists of 13 residues.

On this clonotype: At one boundary the junction diverges from the germline segment, which might be a read error. The chain has TRBV11-2 and TRBJ2-1; TRBD1 might be the D (5 bases). Per the germline V gene, CDR1 is SGHAT and CDR2 is FQNNGV. CDR3 size: 16 residues. The CDR3 sequence is CAGSLFPGSTCNEQFF. DNA of the CDR3: TGTGCCGGCAGCCTCTTCCCAGGGTCTACGTGTAATGAGCAGTTCTTC.

As regards this clonotype: The junction shows a germline mismatch at one end, possibly a read error. This chain uses TRBV13 with TRBJ2-7, with D possibly TRBD1 on 5 matching bases. The V gene's germline CDR1 is PRHDT and CDR2 FYEKMQ (reference sequence). The length of the CDR3 is 12 residues. As DNA, the CDR3 is TGTGCCAGTAGCTCAGGGCCCTACGAGCAGTACTTC. It yields the protein CASSSGPYEQYF.

On this clonotype: The missing conserved phenylalanine or tryptophan at the end of this CDR3 makes a read error likely. The chain carries TRBV29-1 and TRBJ2-3; perhaps TRBD2 as D (5 bases). The CDR3 is 17 amino acids. CDR1 SQVTM and CDR2 ANQGSEA come from the germline V gene. With 4 bases removed from V and 5 bases from J, the gap between germline ends came to 25 bases. This chain's CDR3 is CSVVWGVNQVRGDTQYY. Written as DNA, the CDR3 is TGCAGCGTTGTCTGGGGAGTGAATCAGGTCCGGGGAGATACGCAGTATTAT.

Points on this clonotype: This could be a read error, since a much larger clone is one nucleotide away. The V and J genes are TRBV10-3 and TRBJ1-1; possibly TRBD1 for D (6 bases). The CDR3 is 16 residues long. The ends were cut back, 0 bases at V and 2 bases at J, with 13 bases in the middle. Looked up from germline, CDR1 is ENHRY and CDR2 is SYGVKD. CDR3 nucleotide sequence: TGTGCCATCAGTGAGTCGATTCGGGGGCGTAACACTGAAGCTTTCTTT. Translated, it gives CAISESIRGRNTEAFF.

V is TRBV18 and J is TRBJ2-1; D gene ambiguous. Deletions cut 7 bases from V and 2 bases from J, with 15 bases between. The CDR3 runs to 15 residues. Germline assignment: CDR1 KGHSH and CDR2 LQKENI. This CDR3 is CASLLSVGTYNEQFF. CDR3 nucleotide sequence: TGTGCCAGCTTACTTTCTGTGGGAACCTACAATGAGCAGTTCTTC.

The chain is built from TRBV6-4 and TRBJ2-3; 9 positions agree with TRBD1. The CDR3 runs 16 residues. Losses at the gene ends were 0 bases for V and 4 bases for J; bases not matched to a gene: 5. Germline V gene data show CDR1 as MRHNA and CDR2 as SNTAGT. CDR3 DNA: TGTGCCAGCAGTGACTCTTGGACAGGGGATGCAGATACGCAGTATTTT. Its translation is CASSDSWTGDADTQYF.

The chain links TRBV2 to TRBJ2-1; D gene ambiguous. The CDR3 consists of 13 residues. Germline CDR1 SNHLY, CDR2 FYNNEI. V was pared by 6 bases and J by 4 bases, with 10 bases between. The CDR3 DNA reads TGTGCCAGCAGGGAAACGGAATACAATGAGCAGTTCTTC. The encoded protein is CASRETEYNEQFF.

Regarding this clonotype: Germline is not matched at one junction end, which may reflect a read error. CDR3 nucleotides: TGTGCCAGCAACTTAGTTGGGACTAGCGGGATCAATGAGCAGTTCTTC. Amino acids: CASNLVGTSGINEQFF. The chain recombines TRBV7-8 with TRBJ2-1, with 13 bases identical to TRBD2. Germline V gene data show CDR1 as SGHVS and CDR2 as FQNEAQ. The CDR3 contains 16 residues.

This clonotype has a count of ten or more. The gene calls are TRBV11-3 and TRBJ2-1; D not resolved. The CDR3 covers 13 residues. Trimming took 0 bases from V and 9 from J, leaving 9 bases between them. Germline V gene data show CDR1 as SGHNT and CDR2 as YENEEA. Written as DNA, the CDR3 is TGTGCCAGCAGCTTAGATGTCCCGACTGAGCAGTTCTTC. It yields the protein CASSLDVPTEQFF.

As concerns this clonotype: Germline is not matched at one junction end, which may reflect a read error. This chain links TRBV11-2 with TRBJ2-1, with 16 bases lining up with TRBD2. Germline lookup yields CDR1 SGHAT and CDR2 FQNNGV. The CDR3 is 20 residues long. CDR3 region: CASSVDGTSGRGIWVNEQFF. CDR3 DNA: TGTGCCAGCAGCGTAGACGGGACTAGCGGGAGGGGAATCTGGGTCAATGAGCAGTTCTTC.